This TCR beta chain was sequenced in a study of Ad26.COV2.S vaccination and SARS-CoV-2 variants. About this clone itself: Its cognate antigen is unknown.

General study findings and limits: Vaccinees reportedly had broad spike-specific CD8+ and CD4+ T cell responses. Analytic work on TCR breadth and depth might have understated the full extent of total T cell responses. For non-spike TCRs, breadth in vaccine recipients resembled that in placebo recipients.

Treatment described: 15 to 20 received Ad26.COV2.S at low or high dose, single or two shots; 5 received placebo; per-sample allocation not given. Sampling was performed 63 days after the first vaccine or placebo injection. Participants' vaccine, an Ad26 vector, delivered Wuhan-strain SARS-CoV-2 spike. Libraries were prepared by immunoSEQ multiplex PCR; TCRdb keeps only in-frame clonotypes and omits some of them. Of some 460,000 clones listed, nearly 90% are singletons. Germline V CDR1 and CDR2: SNHLY, FYNNEI. V was pared by 7 bases and J by 0 bases, with 5 bases of the junction left unmatched. The length of the CDR3 is 15 residues.

Sequenced material: peripheral blood, taken in a trial of Ad26.COV2.S vaccine versus placebo. The V and J genes are TRBV2 and TRBJ2-2; TRBD1 matches 7 bases. The receptor comes from a person between 18 and 60 years old who received the Ad26.COV2.S COVID-19 vaccine or a placebo. In DNA form, the CDR3 reads TGTGCCAGCACCCCGGGACAGTCGAACACCGGGGAGCTGTTTTTT. Protein: CASTPGQSNTGELFF.